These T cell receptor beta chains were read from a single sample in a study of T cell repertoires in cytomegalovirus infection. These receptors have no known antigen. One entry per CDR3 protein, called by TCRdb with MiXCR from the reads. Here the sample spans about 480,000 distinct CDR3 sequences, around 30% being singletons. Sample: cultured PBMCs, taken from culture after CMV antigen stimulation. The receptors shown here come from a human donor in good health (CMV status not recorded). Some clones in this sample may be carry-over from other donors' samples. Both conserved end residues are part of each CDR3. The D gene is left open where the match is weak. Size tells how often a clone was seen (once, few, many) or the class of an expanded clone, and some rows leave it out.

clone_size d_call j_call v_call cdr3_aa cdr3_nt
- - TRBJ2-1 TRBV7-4 CASSLGGGWNEQFF TGTGCCAGCAGCTTAGGGGGGGGCTGGAATGAGCAGTTCTTC
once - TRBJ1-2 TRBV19 CASWGREDSNYGYTF TGTGCCAGTTGGGGCAGGGAGGATTCCAACTATGGCTACACCTTC
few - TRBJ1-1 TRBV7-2 CASSLVTFGQPTEAFF TGTGCCAGCAGCTTAGTCACCTTCGGACAGCCCACTGAAGCTTTCTTT
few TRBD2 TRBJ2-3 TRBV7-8 CASSLALAAISLTDTQYF TGTGCCAGCAGCTTAGCGCTAGCGGCAATATCCTTGACAGATACGCAGTATTTT
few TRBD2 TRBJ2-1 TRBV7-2 CATRLAGGLSLEQFF TGTGCCACCAGACTAGCGGGAGGCCTTTCTTTAGAGCAGTTCTTC
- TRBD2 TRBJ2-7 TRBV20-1 CSAQGTSGWESYEQYF TGCAGTGCCCAAGGGACTAGCGGGTGGGAATCCTACGAGCAGTACTTC
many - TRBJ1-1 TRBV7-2 CASSSDRTFEAFF TGTGCCAGCAGCTCGGACCGGACCTTTGAAGCTTTCTTT
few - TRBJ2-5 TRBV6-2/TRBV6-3 CASSYHGSGQETQYF TGTGCCAGCAGTTACCACGGGAGCGGGCAAGAGACCCAGTACTTC
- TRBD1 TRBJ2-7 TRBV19 CASSTQGQGLFYF TGTGCCAGTAGTACCCAAGGACAGGGTCTATTTTACTTC
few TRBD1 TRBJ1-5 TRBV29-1 CSVGQGLEPQHF TGCAGCGTCGGACAGGGATTGGAGCCCCAGCATTTT
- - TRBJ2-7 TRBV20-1 CSAGGTVGYEQYF TGCAGTGCTGGGGGTACGGTCGGATACGAGCAGTACTTC
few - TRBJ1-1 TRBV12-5 CATLAGLTLRDTEAFF TGTGCCACTCTAGCGGGACTCACCCTCCGGGACACTGAAGCTTTCTTT
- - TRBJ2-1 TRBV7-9 CASRFNRDTEQFF TGTGCCAGCAGATTTAACCGGGACACAGAGCAGTTCTTC
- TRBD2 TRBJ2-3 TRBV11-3 CASSRRGAGGADTQYF TGTGCCAGCAGCCGAAGAGGAGCGGGGGGAGCGGATACGCAGTATTTT
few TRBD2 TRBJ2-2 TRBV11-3 CASSESGRMGTGELFF TGTGCCAGCAGCGAGAGCGGGAGAATGGGCACCGGGGAGCTGTTTTTT
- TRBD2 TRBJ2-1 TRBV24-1 CATSSSGYNEQFF TGTGCCACCAGCTCTAGCGGGTACAATGAGCAGTTCTTC